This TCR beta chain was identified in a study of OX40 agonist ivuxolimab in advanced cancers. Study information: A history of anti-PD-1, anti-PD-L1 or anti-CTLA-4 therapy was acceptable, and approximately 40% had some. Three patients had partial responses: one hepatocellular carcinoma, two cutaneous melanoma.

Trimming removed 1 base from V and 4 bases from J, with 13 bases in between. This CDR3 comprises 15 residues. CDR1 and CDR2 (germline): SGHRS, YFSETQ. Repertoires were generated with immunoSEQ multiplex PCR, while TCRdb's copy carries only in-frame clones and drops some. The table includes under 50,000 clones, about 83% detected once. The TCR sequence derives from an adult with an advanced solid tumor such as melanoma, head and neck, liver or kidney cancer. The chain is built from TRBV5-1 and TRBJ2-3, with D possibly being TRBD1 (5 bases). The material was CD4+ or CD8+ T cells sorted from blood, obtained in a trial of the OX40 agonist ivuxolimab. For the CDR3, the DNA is TGCGCCAGCAGCTTGTCGAAAGGGGCGCCAGATACGCAGTATTTT. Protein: CASSLSKGAPDTQYF.